The source of this T cell receptor beta chain is a study of shared clonotypes between healthy human individuals. The assay was immunoSEQ multiplex PCR, and TCRdb's table has in-frame clones only and misses some. The profile shows hundreds of thousands of clones, around 73% of them singletons. Trimming pared 6 bases from V and 1 base from J, leaving 10 bases between. In germline, CDR1 is MDHEN, CDR2 SYDVKM. This CDR3 comprises 14 residues. There were no recent acute infections or vaccinations among the donors, who were healthy HIV-negative adults. Among the donors, all were Caucasian adults who lived in Nashville, Tennessee.

The source material was memory CD4+ T cells sorted from blood. Sample subset: CD45RA-negative fraction. The rearrangement joins TRBV28 to TRBJ1-5, with D hard to call. This TCR came from a woman aged 30 to 39 in good health. CDR3 nucleotide sequence: TGTGCCAGCAGGAGGACGGTCAGCAATCAGCCCCAGCATTTT. As protein: CASRRTVSNQPQHF.